The clone carrying this T cell receptor beta chain occurred many times. Its antigen remains unknown. Full-length variable regions came from constant-region reverse primers plus semi-nested Nested Universal Primer A PCR. Via MiXCR, TCRdb re-called the 5' RACE reads, giving one row per CDR3 protein. The sample comprises 60,000 to 65,000 distinct CDR3 sequences, roughly 30% of which are singletons, and around 2% rests with the top ten. Study-wide results and caveats: In terms of TCR gene usage, tumor memory CD4+ T cells clustered together with blood and lymph node memory CD4+ cells, as well as with lymph node naive CD4+ cells. Tumor Tregs overlapped most with tumor, then blood, naive CD4+ cells.

The CDR3 has 14 residues. The germline V and J ends were trimmed by 7 bases and 4 bases, with 14 bases remaining between them. This chain links TRBV12-3 or TRBV12-4 with TRBJ1-3; possibly TRBD1 for D (5 bases). This receptor was obtained from a female donor with breast cancer. The specimen sequenced was tumor-infiltrating naive CD4+ T cells sorted from the breast tumor. Documented subset: naive CD4+ T cells, CD4+CD45RA+CD25-. The CDR3 reads CASNKQGRGNTIYF. The CDR3 DNA sequence: TGTGCCAGCAATAAGCAGGGACGGGGAAACACCATATATTTT.